This passage covers 21 T cell receptor beta chains from one sample sequenced in a study of human T cells and chemical hapten exposure. Each CDR3 protein is one row after TCRdb ran MiXCR on the RACE reads. The repertoire consists of 65,000 to 95,000 distinct CDR3 sequences, with approximately 7% occurring once and the leading ten covering about 1.5%. Time point indicated: patch test 2, 6 weeks after DPC sensitization. Treatment reported: therapeutic diphenylcyclopropenone sensitization with weekly scalp DPC. Sample: whole blood, taken in connection with sensitization to the hapten diphenylcyclopropenone (DPC). These receptors originate from a woman in her twenties or thirties with alopecia areata. Some clones in this sample may be carry-over from other donors' samples.

This clonotype has at least ten counts. The CDR3 here is CATSRGDKGGRNTEAFF. DNA of the CDR3: TGTGCCACCAGCAGAGGAGATAAGGGAGGAAGGAACACTGAAGCTTTCTTT. This sequence joins TRBV15 and TRBJ1-1; no clear D gene. The CDR3 is 17 residues long. Germline CDR1 and CDR2: LNHNV and YYDKDF (reference sequence). V gave up 1 base and J gave up 1 base, with 16 bases separating them.

The chain is built from TRBV20-1 and TRBJ2-3; the match to TRBD2 covers 11 bases. This CDR3 comprises 16 residues. V shed 3 bases and J 2 bases; nucleotides not matched to a gene: 7. In germline, CDR1 is DFQATT, CDR2 SNEGSKA (reference sequence). In DNA form, the CDR3 reads TGCAGTGCTAGCCATCCACTAGCGGGGGCCACAGATACGCAGTATTTT. It encodes CSASHPLAGATDTQYF.

This clonotype was counted many times. This sequence joins TRBV18 and TRBJ2-4, with D possibly matching TRBD2 (5 bases). The CDR3 contains 15 residues. Germline assignment: CDR1 KGHSH and CDR2 LQKENI. Trimming took off 4 bases at V and 2 bases at J, with 12 bases between the two ends. The CDR3 bases are TGTGCCAGCTCACGGGGAGAAGGAACCAAAAACATTCAGTACTTC. Its translation: CASSRGEGTKNIQYF.

This rearrangement joins TRBV12-3 or TRBV12-4 to TRBJ2-7; D is uncertain. This CDR3 spans 14 amino acids. Trimming shortened V by 0 bases and J by 3 bases, and 9 bases separated the two germline ends. The CDR3 loop reads CASSLAMGFYEQYF. CDR3 nucleotides: TGTGCCAGCAGTTTAGCTATGGGGTTCTACGAGCAGTACTTC.

This clonotype was observed a handful of times. The chain recombines TRBV5-1 with TRBJ1-2; TRBD1 matches at 9 bases. With V trimmed by 0 bases and J by 7 bases, 7 bases remained unmatched. The CDR3 is made up of 15 amino acids. The germline gives CDR1 SGHRS, CDR2 YFSETQ. The CDR3 region has the DNA TGCGCCAGCAGCTTGGGGGACAGGGAAAGAAGTGGCTACACCTTC. Its translation: CASSLGDRERSGYTF.

This clonotype occurred once. The rearrangement joins TRBV2 to TRBJ2-5, with 8 bases that match TRBD1. This CDR3 spans 14 amino acids. Unmatched junction bases numbered 8, after V lost 10 bases and J lost 1 base. The germline CDR1 and CDR2 sequences are SNHLY and FYNNEI. The CDR3 here is CANRGRQGQETQYF. For the CDR3, the DNA is TGTGCCAACAGGGGGAGACAGGGCCAAGAGACCCAGTACTTC.

This clonotype was seen ten or more times. The gene calls are TRBV7-9 and TRBJ1-6; possible D gene TRBD1, 5 bases. V was cut by 2 bases and J by 9 bases, with 17 bases left in between. CDR1 is SEHNR and CDR2 is FQNEAQ in the germline V gene (reference sequence). The CDR3 is 16 amino acids. CDR3 loop: CASSLIGAQSSSPLHF. The CDR3 DNA reads TGTGCCAGCAGCTTAATAGGGGCCCAAAGTAGTTCACCCCTCCACTTT.

This clonotype occurred many times. The chain uses TRBV5-5 and TRBJ1-1, with 7 bases identical to TRBD1. J was trimmed by 1 base and V by 2 bases; bases with no gene match: 5. The CDR3 is 15 amino acids. The germline V gene encodes CDR1 SGHKS and CDR2 YYEKEE (reference sequence). The CDR3 here is CASSLEGQKNTEAFF. The CDR3 DNA follows: TGTGCCAGCAGCTTAGAGGGACAGAAGAACACTGAAGCTTTCTTT.

There are many counts of this clonotype. V gene TRBV30 combines with J gene TRBJ2-1; D gene ambiguous. In germline, CDR1 is GTSNPN, CDR2 SVGIG (reference sequence). Trimming took 5 bases from V and 4 from J, leaving 9 bases between them. The CDR3 has 12 residues. CDR3 in amino acids: CAWGRLYNEQFF. DNA for the CDR3: TGTGCCTGGGGCAGGTTATACAATGAGCAGTTCTTC.

The table lists this clonotype with many counts. The chain recombines TRBV12-3 or TRBV12-4 with TRBJ2-7; a possible D gene is TRBD1 (6 bases). Trimming took 4 bases from V and 6 from J, leaving 13 bases between them. This CDR3 has 13 amino acids. As DNA, the CDR3 is TGTGCCAGCAGTTCCACGCTGGGGGCCGAGCAGTACTTC. Amino acids: CASSSTLGAEQYF.

This clonotype has ten or more counts. CDR3 region: CASGGDYYGYTF. The CDR3 bases are TGTGCCAGCGGGGGGGACTACTATGGCTACACCTTC. The chain joins TRBV2 to TRBJ1-2; weak D call: TRBD1 (5 bases). This CDR3 comprises 12 residues. Germline-derived CDR1 and CDR2 are SNHLY and FYNNEI. Trimming stripped 8 bases from V and 3 bases from J, with 10 bases between.

This clonotype has a handful of counts. The chain carries TRBV13 and TRBJ1-1; a possible D gene is TRBD1 (5 bases). The germline gives CDR1 PRHDT, CDR2 FYEKMQ (reference sequence). There are 16 residues in the CDR3. Trimming removed 4 bases at V and 0 bases at J, with 15 bases between. As DNA, the CDR3 is TGTGCCAGCAGCTCAGGGAGGGCCCCCATGAACACTGAAGCTTTCTTT. Amino acid sequence: CASSSGRAPMNTEAFF.

This clonotype was observed many times. The rearrangement links TRBV20-1 to TRBJ2-3; unclear D gene. The CDR3 consists of 14 residues. Trimming removed 3 bases from V and 0 bases from J, with 10 bases in between. Germline V gene data show CDR1 as DFQATT and CDR2 as SNEGSKA (reference sequence). The CDR3: CSARYGSSTDTQYF. The CDR3, as DNA: TGCAGTGCTAGGTACGGTTCTAGCACAGATACGCAGTATTTT.

The sample holds a few counts of this clonotype. The chain recombines TRBV7-2 with TRBJ2-3; 9 bases are a match to TRBD2. The trim removed 2 bases at V and 8 bases at J, leaving 8 bases unmatched. The CDR3 sequence is 15 residues long. CDR1 is SGHTA, CDR2 FQGNSA, per germline. The CDR3 is CASSLPALAGSTQYF. The CDR3 nucleotides are TGTGCCAGCAGCTTACCCGCACTAGCGGGTTCTACGCAGTATTTT.

This clonotype has at least ten counts. The chain has TRBV9 and TRBJ1-5, with D possibly TRBD1 on 6 matching bases. Germline values: CDR1 SGDLS, CDR2 YYNGEE. The CDR3 length is 15 residues. The V end lost 3 bases, the J end lost 3 bases, and 13 bases lay between the germline ends. The CDR3 DNA reads TGTGCCAGCAGCGAAACCTCAGGGGCCAATCAGCCCCAGCATTTT. As protein: CASSETSGANQPQHF.

This chain uses TRBV5-1 with TRBJ1-2; TRBD1 agrees at 10 bases. Germline trimming cut 3 bases from V and 5 bases from J; bases unmatched to any gene: 10. Germline CDR1 is SGHRS and CDR2 is YFSETQ. The CDR3 has 16 residues. The CDR3 DNA sequence: TGCGCCAGCAGCTCAGAGACAGGGGGCTATGGGTATGGCTACACCTTC. This codes for CASSSETGGYGYGYTF.

Many counts were recorded for this clonotype. The chain has TRBV6-1 and TRBJ2-3; D uncertain. CDR1 and CDR2 from the germline V gene are MNHNS and SASEGT. Between the trimmed V and J ends, which lost 2 bases and 7 bases, there was a span of 1 base. This CDR3 has 10 amino acids. The CDR3 DNA reads as TGTGCCAGCAGTGAATATACGCAGTATTTT. Translated: CASSEYTQYF.

The chain recombines TRBV19 with TRBJ1-4; D possibly corresponds to TRBD1 (5 bases). The CDR3 length is 14 residues. Trimming removed 5 bases at V and 2 bases at J, with 9 bases between. Germline CDR1 and CDR2: LNHDA and SQIVND (reference sequence). Here the CDR3 reads CASSGGITNEKLFF. For the CDR3, the DNA is TGTGCCAGTAGTGGGGGTATCACTAATGAAAAACTGTTTTTT.

In this sample, this clonotype turned up many times. The chain uses TRBV10-3 and TRBJ2-1, with 8 bases identical to TRBD1. Trimming cost V 10 bases and J 7 bases; bases outside gene matches: 12. This CDR3 comprises 14 residues. The germline V gene has CDR1 ENHRY and CDR2 SYGVKD. The CDR3 loop reads CATSEGQGRNEQFF. In DNA, the CDR3 is TGTGCCACCTCCGAAGGACAGGGAAGGAATGAGCAGTTCTTC.

This clonotype came up a few times. J is TRBJ1-1 and V is TRBV5-6, with 7 bases that match TRBD1. The CDR3 has 19 residues. With 4 bases clipped from V and 2 bases from J, the junction kept 20 bases outside the gene matches. Per the germline V gene, CDR1 is SGHDT and CDR2 is YYEEEE. The DNA of the CDR3 is TGTGCCAGCAGCCCCGGGACAGTTTACAGGTGGGGTATAAACACTGAAGCTTTCTTT. Its protein product is CASSPGTVYRWGINTEAFF.

This clonotype has ten or more counts. The chain joins TRBV7-9 to TRBJ2-1, with 11 bases matching TRBD2. This CDR3 comprises 15 residues. The V and J ends lost 3 bases and 2 bases, in that order; junction bases with no gene match: 0. Germline V gene data show CDR1 as SEHNR and CDR2 as FQNEAQ (reference sequence). The CDR3 coding sequence is TGTGCCAGCAGCTTGACTAGCGGGGCCTACAATGAGCAGTTCTTC. Encoded protein: CASSLTSGAYNEQFF.